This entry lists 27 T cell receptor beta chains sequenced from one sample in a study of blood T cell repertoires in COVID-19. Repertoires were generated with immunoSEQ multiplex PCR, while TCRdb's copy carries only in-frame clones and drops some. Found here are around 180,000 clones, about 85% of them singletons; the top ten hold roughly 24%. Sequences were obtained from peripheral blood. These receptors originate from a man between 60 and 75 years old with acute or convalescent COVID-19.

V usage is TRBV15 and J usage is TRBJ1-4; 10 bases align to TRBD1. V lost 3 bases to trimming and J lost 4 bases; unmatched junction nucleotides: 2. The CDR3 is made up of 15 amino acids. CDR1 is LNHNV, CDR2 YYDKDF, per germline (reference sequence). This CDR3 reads CATSRGQGFNEKLFF. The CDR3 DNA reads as TGTGCCACCAGCAGGGGACAGGGGTTTAATGAAAAACTGTTTTTT.

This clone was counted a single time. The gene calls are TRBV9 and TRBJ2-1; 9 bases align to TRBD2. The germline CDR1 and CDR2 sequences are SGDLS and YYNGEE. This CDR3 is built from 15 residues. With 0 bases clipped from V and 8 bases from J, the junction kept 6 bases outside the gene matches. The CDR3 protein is CASSVEGTSMHEQFF. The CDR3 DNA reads TGTGCCAGCAGCGTAGAAGGGACTAGCATGCATGAGCAGTTCTTC.

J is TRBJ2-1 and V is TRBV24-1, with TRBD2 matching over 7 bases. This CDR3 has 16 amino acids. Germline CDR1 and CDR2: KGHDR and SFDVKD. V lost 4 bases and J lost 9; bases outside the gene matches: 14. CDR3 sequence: CATSDATSGWGGEQFF. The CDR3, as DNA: TGTGCCACCAGTGACGCTACTAGTGGTTGGGGGGGTGAGCAGTTCTTC.

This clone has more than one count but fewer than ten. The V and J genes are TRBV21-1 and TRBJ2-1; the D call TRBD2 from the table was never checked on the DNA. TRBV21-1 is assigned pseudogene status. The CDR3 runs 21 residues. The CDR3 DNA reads TGTGCCAGCAGCAATATGAGACCGGGACTAGGGTGTGACGCGGCCTACAATGAGCAGTTCTTC. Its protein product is CASSNMRPGLGCDAAYNEQFF.

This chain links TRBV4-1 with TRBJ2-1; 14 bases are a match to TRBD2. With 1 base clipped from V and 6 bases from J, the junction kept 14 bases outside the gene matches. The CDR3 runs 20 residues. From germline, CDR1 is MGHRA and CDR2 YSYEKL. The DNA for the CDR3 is TGCGCCAGCAGCCAAGTGGGACTAGCGGGAGCAAAAGTAGGGGGCAATGAGCAGTTCTTC. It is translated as CASSQVGLAGAKVGGNEQFF.

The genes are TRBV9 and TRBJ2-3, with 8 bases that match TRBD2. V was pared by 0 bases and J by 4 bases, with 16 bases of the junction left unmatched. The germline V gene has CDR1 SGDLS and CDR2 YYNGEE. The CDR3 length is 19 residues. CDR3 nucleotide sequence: TGTGCCAGCAGCGTAGGATCTTGGGGAGCGGGAGCTATGGCAGATACGCAGTATTTT. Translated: CASSVGSWGAGAMADTQYF. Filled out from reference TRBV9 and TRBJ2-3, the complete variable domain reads DSGVTQTPKHLITATGQRVTLRCSPRSGDLSVYWYQQSLDQGLQFLIQYYNGEERAKGNILERFSAQQFPDLHSELNLSSLELGDSALYFCASSVGSWGAGAMADTQYFGPGTRLTVL.

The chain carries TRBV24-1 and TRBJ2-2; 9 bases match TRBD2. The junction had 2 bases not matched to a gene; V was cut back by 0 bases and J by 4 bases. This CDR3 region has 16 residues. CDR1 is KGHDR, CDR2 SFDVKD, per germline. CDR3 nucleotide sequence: TGTGCCACCAGTGATTTGACTAGCGGGCTCACCGGGGAGCTGTTTTTT. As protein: CATSDLTSGLTGELFF.

Here the CDR3 reads CASSLLSFTGELFF. CDR3 nucleotides: TGTGCCAGCAGCTTGCTTAGCTTCACCGGGGAGCTGTTTTTT. This chain links TRBV5-5 with TRBJ2-2; the D is unclear. The CDR3 spans 14 residues. Trimming removed 1 base at V and 4 bases at J, with 8 bases between. Germline V CDR1 and CDR2: SGHKS, YYEKEE (reference sequence).

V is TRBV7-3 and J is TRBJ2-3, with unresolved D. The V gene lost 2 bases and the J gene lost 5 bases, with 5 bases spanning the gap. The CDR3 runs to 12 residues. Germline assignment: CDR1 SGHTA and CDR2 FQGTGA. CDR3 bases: TGTGCCAGCAGCTTAGGGCGAGATACGCAGTATTTT. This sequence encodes CASSLGRDTQYF.

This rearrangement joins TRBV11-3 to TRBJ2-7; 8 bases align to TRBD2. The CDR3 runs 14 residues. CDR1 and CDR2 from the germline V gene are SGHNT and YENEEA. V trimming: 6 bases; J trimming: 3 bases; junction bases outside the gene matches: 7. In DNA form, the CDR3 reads TGTGCCAGCAGTCCGAGCGGGAGTCTCTACGAGCAGTACTTC. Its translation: CASSPSGSLYEQYF.

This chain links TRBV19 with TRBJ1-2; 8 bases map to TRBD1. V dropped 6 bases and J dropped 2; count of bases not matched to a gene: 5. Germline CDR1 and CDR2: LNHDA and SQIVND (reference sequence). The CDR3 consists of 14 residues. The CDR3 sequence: CASRTGQVNYGYTF. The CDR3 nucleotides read TGTGCCAGTAGAACGGGACAGGTCAACTATGGCTACACCTTC.

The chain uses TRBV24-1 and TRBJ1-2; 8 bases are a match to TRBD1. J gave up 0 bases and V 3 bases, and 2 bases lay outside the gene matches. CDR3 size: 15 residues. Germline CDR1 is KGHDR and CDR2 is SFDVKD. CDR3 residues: CATSDPGQANYGYTF. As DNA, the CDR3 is TGTGCCACCAGTGATCCGGGACAGGCTAACTATGGCTACACCTTC.

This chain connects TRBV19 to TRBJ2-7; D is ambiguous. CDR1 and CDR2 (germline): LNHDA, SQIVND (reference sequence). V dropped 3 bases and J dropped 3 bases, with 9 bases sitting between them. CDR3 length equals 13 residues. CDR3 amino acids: CASSILANYEQYF. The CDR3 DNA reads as TGTGCCAGTAGTATCCTGGCCAACTACGAGCAGTACTTC.

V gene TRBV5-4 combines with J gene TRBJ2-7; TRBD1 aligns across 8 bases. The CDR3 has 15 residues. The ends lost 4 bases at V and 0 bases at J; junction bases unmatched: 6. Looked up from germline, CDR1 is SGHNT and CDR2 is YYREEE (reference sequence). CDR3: CASSEPGQASYEQYF. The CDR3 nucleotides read TGTGCCAGCAGCGAACCGGGACAGGCCTCCTACGAGCAGTACTTC.

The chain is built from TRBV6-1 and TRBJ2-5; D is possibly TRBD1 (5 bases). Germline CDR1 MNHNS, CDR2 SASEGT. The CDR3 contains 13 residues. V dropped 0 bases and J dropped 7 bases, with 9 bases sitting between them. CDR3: CASSEALGVTQYF. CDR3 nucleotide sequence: TGTGCCAGCAGTGAAGCGCTAGGGGTGACCCAGTACTTC.

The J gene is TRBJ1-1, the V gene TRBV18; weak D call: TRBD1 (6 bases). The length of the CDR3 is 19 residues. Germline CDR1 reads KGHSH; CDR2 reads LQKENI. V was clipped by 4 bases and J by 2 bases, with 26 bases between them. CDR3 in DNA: TGTGCCAGCTCACTCAACCAATTTTCAGGGACAATAGGAAACACTGAAGCTTTCTTT. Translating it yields CASSLNQFSGTIGNTEAFF.

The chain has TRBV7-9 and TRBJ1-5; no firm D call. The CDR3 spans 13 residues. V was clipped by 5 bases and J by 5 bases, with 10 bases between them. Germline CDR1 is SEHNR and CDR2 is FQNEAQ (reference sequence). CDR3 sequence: CASSLSQDQPQHF. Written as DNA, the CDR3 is TGTGCCAGCAGCCTCAGCCAGGATCAGCCCCAGCATTTT.

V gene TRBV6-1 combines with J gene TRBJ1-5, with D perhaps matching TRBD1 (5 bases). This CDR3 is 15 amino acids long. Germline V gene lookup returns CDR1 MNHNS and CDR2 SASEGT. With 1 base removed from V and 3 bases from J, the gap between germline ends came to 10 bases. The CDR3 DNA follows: TGTGCCAGCAGTGAAGGACAGATCTTCAATCAGCCCCAGCATTTT. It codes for CASSEGQIFNQPQHF.

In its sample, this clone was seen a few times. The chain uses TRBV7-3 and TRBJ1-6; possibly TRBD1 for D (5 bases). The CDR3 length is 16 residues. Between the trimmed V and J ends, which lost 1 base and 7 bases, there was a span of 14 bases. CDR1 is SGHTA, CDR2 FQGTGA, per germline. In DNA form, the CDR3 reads TGTGCCAGCAGCTTAAGGCAGGGAGGCCAGAATTCACCCCTCCACTTT. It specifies CASSLRQGGQNSPLHF.

DNA of the CDR3: TGTGCTAGTGGTTTGGCCCGGACTAGCGGGAGTTGGAATGAGCAGTTCTTC. Translating gives CASGLARTSGSWNEQFF. The chain combines TRBV12-5 with TRBJ2-1, with 13 bases identical to TRBD2. The germline V gene encodes CDR1 LGHNT and CDR2 FRNRAP. The CDR3 length is 17 residues. The V segment lost 1 base and the J segment 7 bases; nucleotides outside the gene matches: 7.

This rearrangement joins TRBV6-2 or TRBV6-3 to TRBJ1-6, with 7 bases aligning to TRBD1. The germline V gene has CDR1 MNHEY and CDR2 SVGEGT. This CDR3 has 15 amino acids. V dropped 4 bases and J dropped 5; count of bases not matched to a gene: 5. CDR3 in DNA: TGTGCCAGCAGTTCCTGGGACAGCGATAATTCACCCCTCCACTTT. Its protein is CASSSWDSDNSPLHF.

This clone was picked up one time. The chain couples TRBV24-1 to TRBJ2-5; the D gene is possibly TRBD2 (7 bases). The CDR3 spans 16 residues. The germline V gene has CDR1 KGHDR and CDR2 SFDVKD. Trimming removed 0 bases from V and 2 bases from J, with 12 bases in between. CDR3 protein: CATSDLRGGKQETQYF. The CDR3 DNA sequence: TGTGCCACCAGTGATTTGAGGGGGGGAAAACAAGAGACCCAGTACTTC.

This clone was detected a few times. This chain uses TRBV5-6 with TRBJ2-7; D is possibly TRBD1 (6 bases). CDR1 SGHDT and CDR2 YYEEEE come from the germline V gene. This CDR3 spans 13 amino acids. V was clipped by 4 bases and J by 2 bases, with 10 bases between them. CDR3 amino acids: CASSPTGTYEQYF. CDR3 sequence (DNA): TGTGCCAGCAGCCCGACAGGAACCTACGAGCAGTACTTC.

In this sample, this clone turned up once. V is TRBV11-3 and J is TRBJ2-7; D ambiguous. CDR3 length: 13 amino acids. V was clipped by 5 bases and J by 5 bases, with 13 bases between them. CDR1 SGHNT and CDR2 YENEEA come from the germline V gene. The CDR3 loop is CASSTERFNEQYF. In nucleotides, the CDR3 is TGTGCCAGCAGCACCGAGCGATTCAACGAGCAGTACTTC.

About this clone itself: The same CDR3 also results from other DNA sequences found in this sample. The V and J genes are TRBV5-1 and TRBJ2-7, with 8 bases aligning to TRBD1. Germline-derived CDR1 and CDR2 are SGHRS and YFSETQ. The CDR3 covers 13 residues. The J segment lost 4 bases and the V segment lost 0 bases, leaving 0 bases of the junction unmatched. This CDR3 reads CASSLDRGYEQYF. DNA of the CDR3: TGCGCCAGCAGCTTGGACAGGGGGTACGAGCAGTACTTC.

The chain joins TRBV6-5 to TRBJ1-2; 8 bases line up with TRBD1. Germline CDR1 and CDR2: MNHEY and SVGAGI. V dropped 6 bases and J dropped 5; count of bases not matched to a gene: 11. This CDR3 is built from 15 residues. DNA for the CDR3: TGTGCCAGCAGCCGACCGGGACAGGCGATATATGGCTACACCTTC. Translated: CASSRPGQAIYGYTF.

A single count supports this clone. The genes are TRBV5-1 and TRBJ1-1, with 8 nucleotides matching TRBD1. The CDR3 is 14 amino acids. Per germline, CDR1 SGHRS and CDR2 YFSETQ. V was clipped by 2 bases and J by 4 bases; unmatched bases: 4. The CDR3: CASSLSTGGTEAFF. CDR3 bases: TGCGCCAGCAGCTTATCCACAGGGGGCACTGAAGCTTTCTTT.